The sequence of this T cell receptor beta chain was determined in a study of blood T cell repertoires in COVID-19. Study-wide context: Samples of COVID-19 (acute and convalescent) were obtained from the United States, Italy and Spain. T cells, B-cell-depleted T cells, or PBMCs provided the cDNA or gDNA that served as material.

The assay was immunoSEQ multiplex PCR, and TCRdb's table has in-frame clones only and misses some. The sample carries about 190,000 clones, 84% recorded once. This clone came up a few times. The ends lost 10 bases at V and 8 bases at J; junction bases unmatched: 11. Germline CDR1 and CDR2: MNHEY and SMNVEV (reference sequence). The CDR3 is 14 amino acids. Sequencing used peripheral blood. The chain uses TRBV27 and TRBJ1-2, with 12 bases aligning to TRBD1. This sequence originates from a woman aged 70-85 years with active or convalescent COVID-19. The CDR3 region has the DNA TGTGCCACCTCCCGGGACAGGGGGCTAAGCGGCTACACCTTC. Its protein is CATSRDRGLSGYTF.